These T cell receptor beta chains were read from a single sample in a study of PD-1 blockade in classical Hodgkin lymphoma. The repertoire was sequenced with immunoSEQ multiplex PCR; TCRdb's copy has only in-frame clones and lacks some. The sample includes about 85,000 clones, about 93% seen only once; the top ten take under 3%. The starting material was peripheral blood mononuclear cells (PBMCs), obtained before the second cycle of nivolumab. The receptor set was obtained from a human donor with classical Hodgkin lymphoma. Each CDR3 is given with its conserved first and last residue. Fields, in order: V gene, clone size, J gene, D gene, CDR3 DNA, CDR3 protein. D genes are given only for firm matches. Not every row has a clone size; where given, it reads once, few, many or a size class.

V gene: TRBV2; clone size: .; J gene: TRBJ2-1; D gene: TRBD1; CDR3 DNA: TGTGCCAGCAGTGACGGGCGGACAGGGAGGCAGTTCTTC; CDR3 protein: CASSDGRTGRQFF
V gene: TRBV29-1; clone size: once; J gene: TRBJ2-1; D gene: .; CDR3 DNA: TGCAGCGTTGAAGGGGGGGTAGTACCTGAGCAGTTCTTC; CDR3 protein: CSVEGGVVPEQFF
V gene: TRBV28; clone size: once; J gene: TRBJ1-2; D gene: .; CDR3 DNA: TGTGCCAGCAGTGCGTCGCCGATTAACTATGGCTACACCTTC; CDR3 protein: CASSASPINYGYTF
V gene: TRBV10-3; clone size: few; J gene: TRBJ1-2; D gene: TRBD1; CDR3 DNA: TGTGCCATCCGGGGGACAGGGGGCTTCTATGGCTACACCTTC; CDR3 protein: CAIRGTGGFYGYTF
V gene: TRBV6-6; clone size: .; J gene: TRBJ2-7; D gene: TRBD1; CDR3 DNA: TGTGCCAGCAGTTTCAAAATGACAGGGAAACAAGACGAGCAGTACTTC; CDR3 protein: CASSFKMTGKQDEQYF
V gene: TRBV5-1; clone size: .; J gene: TRBJ2-6; D gene: .; CDR3 DNA: TGCGCCAGCAGCCCGGAACAGGCCTCTGGGGCCAACGTCCTGACTTTC; CDR3 protein: CASSPEQASGANVLTF
V gene: TRBV5-1; clone size: once; J gene: TRBJ2-4; D gene: .; CDR3 DNA: TGCGCCAGCAGCTTGGCCGGGGGCCTGGAAGCCAAAAACATTCAGTACTTC; CDR3 protein: CASSLAGGLEAKNIQYF
V gene: TRBV5-4; clone size: .; J gene: TRBJ2-7; D gene: .; CDR3 DNA: TGTGCCAGCAGCCGACCCGGGACGGCTGGCTCCTACGAGCAGTACTTC; CDR3 protein: CASSRPGTAGSYEQYF
V gene: TRBV7-6; clone size: .; J gene: TRBJ2-1; D gene: .; CDR3 DNA: TGTGCCAGCAGCTTAGCGCAGCCAGACTACGGCGCGCGCCCTTACAATGAGCAGTTCTTC; CDR3 protein: CASSLAQPDYGARPYNEQFF
V gene: TRBV7-9; clone size: .; J gene: TRBJ2-1; D gene: .; CDR3 DNA: TGTGCCAGCAGCTTGTTAGAGGGTAATGAGCAGTTCTTC; CDR3 protein: CASSLLEGNEQFF
V gene: TRBV28; clone size: .; J gene: TRBJ1-1; D gene: .; CDR3 DNA: TGTGCCAGCAGTTTGGGGGGGCAGACTGAAGCTTTCTTT; CDR3 protein: CASSLGGQTEAFF
V gene: TRBV18; clone size: few; J gene: TRBJ2-7; D gene: .; CDR3 DNA: TGTGCCAGCTCCCAACAGACAGCTTACGAGCAGTACTTC; CDR3 protein: CASSQQTAYEQYF
V gene: TRBV29-1; clone size: .; J gene: TRBJ2-7; D gene: TRBD2; CDR3 DNA: TGCAGCGTTGAGGGACTAGCGAGTGAGCAGTACTTC; CDR3 protein: CSVEGLASEQYF
V gene: TRBV30; clone size: .; J gene: TRBJ1-5; D gene: .; CDR3 DNA: TGTGCCTGGAAGGGGTCTATGGATCAGCCCCAGCATTTT; CDR3 protein: CAWKGSMDQPQHF
V gene: TRBV19; clone size: .; J gene: TRBJ1-1; D gene: TRBD1; CDR3 DNA: TGTGCCAGTAGTATTGTACAGGGGAGCACTGAAGCTTTCTTT; CDR3 protein: CASSIVQGSTEAFF
V gene: TRBV5-1; clone size: .; J gene: TRBJ2-3; D gene: .; CDR3 DNA: TGCGCCAGCAGCTTGGATGGCAGGGGCCTCACAGATACGCAGTATTTT; CDR3 protein: CASSLDGRGLTDTQYF
V gene: TRBV4-2; clone size: .; J gene: TRBJ2-7; D gene: TRBD2; CDR3 DNA: TGTGCCAGCAAAAGGAGCGGGGAGGCCTACGAGCAGTACTTC; CDR3 protein: CASKRSGEAYEQYF
V gene: TRBV12-5; clone size: .; J gene: TRBJ2-2; D gene: .; CDR3 DNA: TGTGCTAGTGGAGGCGGGGCTAAGAACACCGGGGAGCTGTTTTTT; CDR3 protein: CASGGGAKNTGELFF
V gene: TRBV27; clone size: few; J gene: TRBJ2-7; D gene: TRBD2; CDR3 DNA: TGTGCCAGCACCCGGACTAGCGGGATCTACGAGCAGTACTTC; CDR3 protein: CASTRTSGIYEQYF
V gene: TRBV18; clone size: .; J gene: TRBJ1-2; D gene: TRBD1; CDR3 DNA: TGTGCCAGCTCACCGGGGGACAGCATCTATGGCTACACCTTC; CDR3 protein: CASSPGDSIYGYTF
V gene: TRBV15; clone size: once; J gene: TRBJ1-5; D gene: TRBD1; CDR3 DNA: TGTGCCACCAGCAGGTCAGGACAGGGGCGGATTCAGCCCCAGCATTTT; CDR3 protein: CATSRSGQGRIQPQHF
V gene: TRBV7-9; clone size: .; J gene: TRBJ2-2; D gene: .; CDR3 DNA: TGTGCCAGCAGCTTATTAAGGCCCGCGGAGCTGTTTTTT; CDR3 protein: CASSLLRPAELFF
V gene: TRBV19; clone size: .; J gene: TRBJ2-2; D gene: .; CDR3 DNA: TGTGCCAGTAGAGTTTCCCTCTCGGGCGGGGAGCTGTTTTTT; CDR3 protein: CASRVSLSGGELFF
V gene: TRBV5-1; clone size: .; J gene: TRBJ1-2; D gene: TRBD1; CDR3 DNA: TGCGCCAGCAGTCCGACAGGGGGCCAACCTGATAACTATGGCTACACCTTC; CDR3 protein: CASSPTGGQPDNYGYTF
V gene: TRBV18; clone size: .; J gene: TRBJ1-5; D gene: .; CDR3 DNA: TGTGCCAGCTCACCGGTCTATAGCAATCAGCCCCAGCATTTT; CDR3 protein: CASSPVYSNQPQHF
V gene: TRBV27; clone size: .; J gene: TRBJ1-5; D gene: .; CDR3 DNA: TGTGCCAGCAGTTTAGGCCGCAGCAATCAGCCCCAGCATTTT; CDR3 protein: CASSLGRSNQPQHF
V gene: TRBV7-9; clone size: .; J gene: TRBJ1-4; D gene: .; CDR3 DNA: TGTGCCAGCAGCTTACGCCCAATCGGGGCAACTAATGAAAAACTGTTTTTT; CDR3 protein: CASSLRPIGATNEKLFF
V gene: TRBV6-1; clone size: .; J gene: TRBJ2-1; D gene: TRBD1; CDR3 DNA: TGTGCCAGCCTCCTTGGGGGACAGGGAAGGGATGAGCAGTTCTTC; CDR3 protein: CASLLGGQGRDEQFF
V gene: TRBV5-1; clone size: .; J gene: TRBJ2-7; D gene: .; CDR3 DNA: TGCGCCAGCAGCTTGGAGGGGCCGGACGAGCAGTACTTC; CDR3 protein: CASSLEGPDEQYF
V gene: TRBV27; clone size: .; J gene: TRBJ1-6; D gene: .; CDR3 DNA: TGTGCCAGCAGTTATACAGGGTTGGCTTCACCCCTCCACTTT; CDR3 protein: CASSYTGLASPLHF
V gene: TRBV4-2; clone size: .; J gene: TRBJ1-1; D gene: .; CDR3 DNA: TGTGCCAGCAGCCAAGGCCGAGAAGCTTTCTTT; CDR3 protein: CASSQGREAFF
V gene: TRBV10-3; clone size: .; J gene: TRBJ2-7; D gene: .; CDR3 DNA: TGTGCCATCAGGGCCGACAGCTACGAGCAGTACTTC; CDR3 protein: CAIRADSYEQYF
V gene: TRBV5-6; clone size: .; J gene: TRBJ2-7; D gene: TRBD2; CDR3 DNA: TGTGCCAGCAGCTCGGGACTAGCGGGAGCCGAGCAGTACTTC; CDR3 protein: CASSSGLAGAEQYF
V gene: TRBV27; clone size: .; J gene: TRBJ1-2; D gene: .; CDR3 DNA: TGTGCCAGCAGTTTATCTAGGTCATATGGCTACACCTTC; CDR3 protein: CASSLSRSYGYTF
V gene: TRBV7-6; clone size: .; J gene: TRBJ1-1; D gene: .; CDR3 DNA: TGTGCCAGCAGCTTTGGCGGGGATTTGAACACTGAAGCTTTCTTT; CDR3 protein: CASSFGGDLNTEAFF
V gene: TRBV14; clone size: .; J gene: TRBJ2-1; D gene: .; CDR3 DNA: TGTGCCAGCACACACAGCGGTTCCTACAATGAGCAGTTCTTC; CDR3 protein: CASTHSGSYNEQFF
V gene: TRBV9; clone size: .; J gene: TRBJ1-1; D gene: .; CDR3 DNA: TGTGCCAGCAGCGTAGGGGTCAGGGACACCTCTGAAGCTTTCTTT; CDR3 protein: CASSVGVRDTSEAFF
V gene: TRBV27; clone size: .; J gene: TRBJ2-1; D gene: .; CDR3 DNA: TGTGCCAGCAGCCTTGGGACTCCCGGGACTCTCTCCTACAATGAGCAGTTCTTC; CDR3 protein: CASSLGTPGTLSYNEQFF
V gene: TRBV28; clone size: .; J gene: TRBJ2-7; D gene: TRBD1; CDR3 DNA: TGTGCCAGCAACGCCCCTGGCGGGTACCGGGACAGGTACGAGCAGTACTTC; CDR3 protein: CASNAPGGYRDRYEQYF
V gene: TRBV5-5; clone size: .; J gene: TRBJ1-2; D gene: .; CDR3 DNA: TGTGCCAGCAGCTTGGAAACAGGGATGTCTGGCTACACCTTC; CDR3 protein: CASSLETGMSGYTF
V gene: TRBV30; clone size: .; J gene: TRBJ1-6; D gene: .; CDR3 DNA: TGTGCCTGCAGGGGATCCTATAATTCACCCCTCCACTTT; CDR3 protein: CACRGSYNSPLHF
V gene: TRBV6-6; clone size: .; J gene: TRBJ1-2; D gene: .; CDR3 DNA: TGTGCCAGCAGTTACCTAGCGGGCGGCTACACCTTC; CDR3 protein: CASSYLAGGYTF
V gene: TRBV4-1; clone size: .; J gene: TRBJ2-2; D gene: .; CDR3 DNA: TGCGCCAGCAGCCAAGGGGGCATTAACACCGGGGAGCTGTTTTTT; CDR3 protein: CASSQGGINTGELFF
V gene: TRBV27; clone size: .; J gene: TRBJ2-1; D gene: .; CDR3 DNA: TGTGCCACCAGTCCGGGGGTCCCCTACAATGAGCAGTTCTTC; CDR3 protein: CATSPGVPYNEQFF
V gene: TRBV5-4; clone size: .; J gene: TRBJ1-1; D gene: .; CDR3 DNA: TGTGCCAGCAGCTTGGGGGACGCCTCTATGTGGGAAGCTTTCTTT; CDR3 protein: CASSLGDASMWEAFF